These 13 T cell receptor beta chains share one sample of origin, sequenced in a study of T cell responses to AZD1222 COVID-19 vaccine. This table comes from immunoSEQ multiplex PCR, and its TCRdb copy is limited to in-frame clones, with some not included. The sample lists approximately 150,000 clones; roughly 88% were seen once. Sequenced material: peripheral blood, taken 28 days after the second AZD1222 dose. The source is an adult who received the AZD1222 COVID-19 vaccine.

This chain joins TRBV7-9 and TRBJ1-5; TRBD1 agrees at 8 bases. With V trimmed by 5 bases and J by 10 bases, 10 bases remained unmatched. The germline gives CDR1 SEHNR, CDR2 FQNEAQ (reference sequence). The CDR3 is 14 amino acids. The CDR3, as DNA: TGTGCCAGCAGCCCAGGGGGCGGGGTACATCCCCAGCATTTT. It is translated as CASSPGGGVHPQHF.

V usage is TRBV4-1 and J usage is TRBJ2-1, with TRBD1 matching over 11 bases. The CDR3 totals 18 residues. Germline V lookup: CDR1 MGHRA, CDR2 YSYEKL. V gave up 0 bases and J gave up 7 bases; unmatched junction bases: 11. CDR3 bases: TGCGCCAGCAGCCAAGAACGCTTAGGGGGACAGGGGGGTAATGAGCAGTTCTTC. Amino acids: CASSQERLGGQGGNEQFF.

This chain connects TRBV6-6 to TRBJ2-2, with 10 bases fitting TRBD1. Trimming removed 6 bases from V and 5 bases from J; junction bases left unmatched: 3. Germline V gene sequence: CDR1 MNHNY, CDR2 SVGAGI (reference sequence). The CDR3 spans 14 residues. As DNA, the CDR3 is TGTGCCAGCAGGACAGGGGGCGAGACCGGGGAGCTGTTTTTT. It encodes CASRTGGETGELFF.

The rearrangement uses TRBV24-1 and TRBJ1-2, with 7 positions matching TRBD1. The CDR3 consists of 15 residues. Germline CDR1 KGHDR, CDR2 SFDVKD. Trimming at V came to 1 base and at J to 6 bases, leaving 7 bases not matched to a gene. The CDR3 is CATSDFEGAANGYTF. CDR3 coding DNA: TGTGCCACCAGTGATTTTGAGGGGGCCGCGAATGGCTACACCTTC.

The genes are TRBV19 and TRBJ1-4; 9 bases line up with TRBD1. With V trimmed by 6 bases and J by 8 bases, 10 bases remained unmatched. The CDR3 has 15 amino acids. CDR1 is LNHDA and CDR2 is SQIVND in the germline V gene (reference sequence). The CDR3 region is CASSVLQGTGEKLFF. As DNA, the CDR3 is TGTGCCAGTAGCGTTCTGCAGGGGACAGGGGAAAAACTGTTTTTT.

V is TRBV28 and J is TRBJ2-2; 7 bases are a match to TRBD1. V was clipped by 6 bases and J by 7 bases; unmatched bases: 5. CDR1 MDHEN and CDR2 SYDVKM come from the germline V gene. The CDR3 consists of 13 residues. CDR3 nucleotide sequence: TGTGCCAGCAGAATGACAGGGAGCGGGGAGCTGTTTTTT. Encoded protein: CASRMTGSGELFF.

This clone appeared a few times. V usage is TRBV7-8 and J usage is TRBJ1-4; 7 nucleotides match TRBD1. Germline-derived CDR1 and CDR2 are SGHVS and FQNEAQ. The CDR3 covers 16 residues. The trim removed 5 bases at V and 2 bases at J, leaving 8 bases unmatched. This CDR3 reads CASSPYRGRTNEKLFF. In DNA form, the CDR3 reads TGTGCCAGCAGCCCCTACAGGGGTAGGACTAATGAAAAACTGTTTTTT.

This clone came up once. This chain uses TRBV27 with TRBJ1-6, with 7 positions matching TRBD1. This CDR3 comprises 16 residues. Trimming took 0 bases from V and 9 from J; bases not matched to a gene: 8. Germline V gives CDR1 MNHEY, CDR2 SMNVEV (reference sequence). The CDR3 DNA reads TGTGCCAGCAGTTTATCCTCGACAGGGACGGCTTCACCCCTCCACTTT. It encodes CASSLSSTGTASPLHF.

This chain connects TRBV7-2 to TRBJ1-5, with unresolved D. Per the germline V gene, CDR1 is SGHTA and CDR2 is FQGNSA. V was shortened by 3 bases and J by 7 bases, with 7 bases between the two germline ends. CDR3 length: 12 residues. Here the CDR3 DNA reads TGTGCCAGCAGCTTCGACCGACAGCCCCAGCATTTT. Residues: CASSFDRQPQHF.

The chain links TRBV19 to TRBJ2-1; the match to TRBD2 covers 7 bases. This CDR3 region has 16 residues. Germline V gene data show CDR1 as LNHDA and CDR2 as SQIVND (reference sequence). J was trimmed by 3 bases and V by 2 bases; bases with no gene match: 7. The CDR3 DNA reads as TGTGCCAGTAGTATACAGGGACTACCAAACTACAATGAGCAGTTCTTC. It is translated as CASSIQGLPNYNEQFF.

This clone appeared a few times. The chain employs TRBV12-5 and TRBJ1-2, with TRBD1 matching 11 bases. The CDR3 contains 16 residues. The germline V gene has CDR1 LGHNT and CDR2 FRNRAP. Losses at the gene ends were 2 bases for V and 6 bases for J; bases not matched to a gene: 8. The chain's CDR3 is CASGLSGTGGSDGYTF. CDR3 bases: TGTGCTAGTGGTTTGAGCGGGACAGGGGGGTCGGATGGCTACACCTTC.

V gene TRBV5-6 combines with J gene TRBJ1-3; D is possibly TRBD1 (6 bases). Germline loops: CDR1 SGHDT, CDR2 YYEEEE. The CDR3 consists of 13 residues. V gave up 4 bases and J gave up 1 base, with 6 bases separating them. Here the CDR3 DNA reads TGTGCCAGCAGCACAGGGTCTGGAAACACCATATATTTT. Translating it yields CASSTGSGNTIYF.

This clone was counted a few times. The chain is built from TRBV28 and TRBJ2-7; D tentatively reads TRBD1 or TRBD2 (5 bases each). Looked up from germline, CDR1 is MDHEN and CDR2 is SYDVKM. CDR3 length: 15 amino acids. The ends were cut back, 6 bases at V and 3 bases at J, with 18 bases in the middle. The CDR3 nucleotides are TGTGCCAGCAGGTATTCCGGGACGGTCGTCTACGAGCAGTACTTC. As protein: CASRYSGTVVYEQYF.